The present entry profiles one T cell receptor (beta chain) with its context. Its antigen remains unknown. Trimming took 3 bases from V and 1 from J; bases not matched to a gene: 3. In germline, CDR1 is SGHRS, CDR2 YFSETQ. CDR3 length equals 14 residues. Specified time point: week 47, end of study. A single vaccine dose contained 300 ug of mutant IDH1 20-mer peptide, and topical imiquimod was used with it. Donors' newly diagnosed IDH1-mutant WHO grade 3 or 4 astrocytomas lacked nuclear ATRX. This entry belongs to a study of a mutant IDH1 vaccine in newly diagnosed glioma. Study summary: Radiotherapy, temozolomide, or both had been given previously, and both were given to most. Study-level points and caveats: Vaccine-induced immune responses occurred in 93.3% of patients.

TCRdb keeps only in-frame clones here, not all; method: immunoSEQ multiplex PCR. The sample has almost 25,000 clones, more than 75% seen once. This clonotype was sampled from a man aged 35 to 55 with glioma. Some clones in this sample may be carry-over from other donors' samples. The material sequenced was PBMCs, taken from a glioma patient whose treatment included an IDH1 peptide vaccine. The V and J genes are TRBV5-1 and TRBJ2-5; 7 bases line up with TRBD2. The CDR3: CASSYSGGQETQYF. The CDR3 nucleotides are TGCGCCAGCAGCTATTCGGGGGGCCAAGAGACCCAGTACTTC.